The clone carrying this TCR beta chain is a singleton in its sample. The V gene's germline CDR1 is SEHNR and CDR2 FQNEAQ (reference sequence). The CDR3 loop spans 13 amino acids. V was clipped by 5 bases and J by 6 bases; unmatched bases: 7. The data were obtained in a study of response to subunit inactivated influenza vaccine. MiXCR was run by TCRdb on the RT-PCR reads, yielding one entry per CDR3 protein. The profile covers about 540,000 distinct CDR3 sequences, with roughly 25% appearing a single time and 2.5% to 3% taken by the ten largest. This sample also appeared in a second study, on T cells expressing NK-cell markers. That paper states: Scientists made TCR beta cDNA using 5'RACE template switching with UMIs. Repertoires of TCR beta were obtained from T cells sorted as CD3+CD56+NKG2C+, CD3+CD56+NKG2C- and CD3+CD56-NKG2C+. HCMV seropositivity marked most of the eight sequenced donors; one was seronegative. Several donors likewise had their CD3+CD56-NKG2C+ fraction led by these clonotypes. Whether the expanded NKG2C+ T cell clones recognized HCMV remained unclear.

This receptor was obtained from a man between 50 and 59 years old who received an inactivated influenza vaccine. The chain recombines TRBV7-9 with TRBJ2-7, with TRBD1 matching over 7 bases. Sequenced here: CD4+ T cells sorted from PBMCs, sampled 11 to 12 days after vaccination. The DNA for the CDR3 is TGTGCCAGCAGCACGACAGGGTTGGGCGAGCAGTACTTC. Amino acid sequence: CASSTTGLGEQYF. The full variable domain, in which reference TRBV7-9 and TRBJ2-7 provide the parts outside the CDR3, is DTGVSQNPRHKITKRGQNVTFRCDPISEHNRLYWYRQTLGQGPEFLTYFQNEAQLEKSRLLSDRFSAERPKGSFSTLEIQRTEQGDSAMYLCASSTTGLGEQYFGPGTRLTVT.